The clone carrying this TCR beta chain has only a few counts. The antigen remains undetermined. The investigators reverse transcribed all of the isolated RNA, so they sequenced expressed TCRB transcripts. The data were produced by immunoSEQ multiplex PCR, yet TCRdb's version contains in-frame clones alone and is incomplete. This table has under 350,000 clones, over 11% appearing once. The data are from a study of beta chain features in type 1 diabetes. For the study at large: Age, gender and cell yields were alike across patients and healthy donors.

CDR3 length: 16 residues. With V trimmed by 5 bases and J by 4 bases, 10 bases remained unmatched. CDR1 and CDR2 from the germline V gene are SNHLY and FYNNEI. Study results and caveats: TCRB CDR3 length was moderately but significantly reduced in all four CD4+ subsets of Type 1 diabetes patients.

One heparinised draw of blood, averaging roughly 120 mL, came from each donor. CD45RO/CCR7/CD25/CD127/CD95/CD27 separated CD4+ naive, central memory, regulatory and stem cell-like memory cells by sorting. Material: naive CD4+ T cells from blood. The genes are TRBV2 and TRBJ1-5; 8 nucleotides match TRBD1. This clonotype originated in a man in his thirties or forties with type 1 diabetes. The CDR3 nucleotides read TGTGCCAGCAGTAAAGGGTACAGGGGGGGGAATCAGCCCCAGCATTTT. As protein: CASSKGYRGGNQPQHF. Together with reference TRBV2 and TRBJ1-5, the CDR3 gives the full variable domain: EPEVTQTPSHQVTQMGQEVILRCVPISNHLYFYWYRQILGQKVEFLVSFYNNEISEKSEIFDDQFSVERPDGSNFTLKIRSTKLEDSAMYFCASSKGYRGGNQPQHFGDGTRLSIL.